Listed below are T cell receptor beta chains from one sample, sequenced in a study of long-term antiretroviral therapy in people with HIV. TCRdb's copy holds only in-frame clones and misses some; the assay was immunoSEQ multiplex PCR. Of approximately 22,000 clones listed, 80% to 90% are singletons. The sequencing here drew on unsorted PBMCs, taken 3 years after starting antiretroviral therapy. Receptors were obtained from a man aged 45 to 65 with HIV. Each CDR3 is given without its conserved first and last residue.

cdr3_aa: ASSLRVGGYT
v_call: TRBV7-2

cdr3_aa: ASNGMKLAGTGELF
v_call: TRBV19

cdr3_aa: ASSESQGWTEAF
v_call: TRBV10-2

cdr3_aa: ASSSSYEQY
v_call: TRBV28

cdr3_aa: ASSLFASGGTTYEQY
v_call: TRBV27

cdr3_aa: ASSQAYTYITEAF
v_call: TRBV4-3

cdr3_aa: ASSYFSGYT
v_call: TRBV28

cdr3_aa: ASSLSEGAAYNTGELF
v_call: TRBV5-4

cdr3_aa: ASSSPRVGTTNEKLF
v_call: TRBV7-2

cdr3_aa: ASSPTTYEQY
v_call: TRBV7-2

cdr3_aa: ASSSRLAGFPDTQY
v_call: TRBV7-2

cdr3_aa: ASNPFVGSYEQY
v_call: TRBV28

cdr3_aa: ASSLFISNYGYT
v_call: TRBV28

cdr3_aa: ASSLEGRVDSPLH
v_call: TRBV5-1

cdr3_aa: ASSPRQVVAGYGYT
v_call: TRBV5-1

cdr3_aa: ASSMTDSSDTQY
v_call: TRBV19

cdr3_aa: ASSRVAGAYPSYGYT
v_call: TRBV28

cdr3_aa: ASRGGTSIYEQY
v_call: TRBV28

cdr3_aa: ASIPFRSGANVLT
v_call: TRBV28

cdr3_aa: ASSEAVTGTGDEQY
v_call: TRBV6-1

cdr3_aa: ASKPEGTGPTNEKLF
v_call: TRBV7-8

cdr3_aa: ASSLALVYEQY
v_call: TRBV11-2

cdr3_aa: ASGFGGLDYGYT
v_call: TRBV12-5

cdr3_aa: ASSQGTDRRIETQY
v_call: TRBV4-1

cdr3_aa: ASSRTPNYGYT
v_call: TRBV11-3

cdr3_aa: ASSSIRPYSGANVLT
v_call: TRBV28

cdr3_aa: ASSLRGQGYTEAF
v_call: TRBV7-2

cdr3_aa: ASSQEQTEAF
v_call: TRBV14

cdr3_aa: ASSTRLAGVHEQY
v_call: TRBV28

cdr3_aa: ASSVVDKPFTGELF
v_call: TRBV9

cdr3_aa: ASSQAGTGANYGYT
v_call: TRBV14

cdr3_aa: ASSLGRTSGRKGEQF
v_call: TRBV7-9

cdr3_aa: ASSLSQGETQY
v_call: TRBV7-9

cdr3_aa: ATSSILSGVGGYT
v_call: TRBV15

cdr3_aa: ASSPRSGGADEQF
v_call: TRBV18

cdr3_aa: ASSLPGQGALGNYGYT
v_call: TRBV27

cdr3_aa: ASSQDYRAYEQY
v_call: TRBV4-3

cdr3_aa: ASSPRQGVYEQY
v_call: TRBV18

cdr3_aa: ASSWGRGTEKLF
v_call: TRBV7-9

cdr3_aa: ASTPQVTGELF
v_call: TRBV28

cdr3_aa: ASSPAMLYEQY
v_call: TRBV11-2

cdr3_aa: ASSLGGHGDGYT
v_call: TRBV5-8

cdr3_aa: SAMTEFYNEKLF
v_call: TRBV29-1

cdr3_aa: ASSQDRTARGYT
v_call: TRBV4-3